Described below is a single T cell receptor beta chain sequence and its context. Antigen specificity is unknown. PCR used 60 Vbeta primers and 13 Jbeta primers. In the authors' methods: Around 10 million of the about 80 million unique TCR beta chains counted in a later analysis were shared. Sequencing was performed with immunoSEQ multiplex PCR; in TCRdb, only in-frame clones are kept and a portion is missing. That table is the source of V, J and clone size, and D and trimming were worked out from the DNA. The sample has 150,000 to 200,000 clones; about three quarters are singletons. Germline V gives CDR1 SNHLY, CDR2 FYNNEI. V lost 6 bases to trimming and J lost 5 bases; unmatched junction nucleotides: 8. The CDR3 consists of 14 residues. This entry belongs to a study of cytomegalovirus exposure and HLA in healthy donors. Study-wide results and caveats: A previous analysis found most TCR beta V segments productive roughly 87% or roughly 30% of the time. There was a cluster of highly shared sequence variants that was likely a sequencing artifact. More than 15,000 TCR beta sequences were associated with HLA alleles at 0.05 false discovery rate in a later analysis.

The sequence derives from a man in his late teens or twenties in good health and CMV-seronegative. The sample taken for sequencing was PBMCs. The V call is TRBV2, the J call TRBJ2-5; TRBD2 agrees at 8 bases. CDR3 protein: CASRGNLAGETQYF. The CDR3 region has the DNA TGTGCCAGCAGGGGGAATCTAGCGGGTGAGACCCAGTACTTC.